One sample yielded the 3 T cell receptor beta chains listed below, sequenced in a study of blood T cell repertoires in COVID-19. TCRdb's table, derived via immunoSEQ multiplex PCR, lists solely in-frame clones and lacks some. In the table there are over 450,000 clones, roughly nine tenths of which are singletons. Material: peripheral blood. The receptor source for this set is a woman between 45 and 60 years old with COVID-19, enrolled during active disease.

CDR3 region: CASSRRGYDGYTF. The CDR3 DNA reads TGTGCCAGCAGCCGAAGGGGCTATGATGGCTACACCTTC. The chain has TRBV13 and TRBJ1-2; D might be TRBD1 (5 bases). The CDR3 is 13 residues long. V was shortened by 5 bases and J by 6 bases, with 13 bases between the two germline ends. Germline lookup yields CDR1 PRHDT and CDR2 FYEKMQ (reference sequence).

The chain uses TRBV9 and TRBJ1-2, with 9 bases matching TRBD1. In germline, CDR1 is SGDLS, CDR2 YYNGEE. J was trimmed by 7 bases and V by 3 bases; bases with no gene match: 7. The CDR3 is made up of 14 amino acids. For the CDR3, the DNA is TGTGCCAGCAGCGGGACAGGGGAGTGGAGTGGCTACACCTTC. Translated, it gives CASSGTGEWSGYTF.

The chain joins TRBV27 to TRBJ2-7, with TRBD1 matching over 8 bases. CDR1 and CDR2 (germline): MNHEY, SMNVEV (reference sequence). Trimming removed 6 bases from V and 3 bases from J; junction bases left unmatched: 4. The CDR3 runs to 13 residues. CDR3 sequence (DNA): TGTGCCAGCAGCAAGGGACAGGTCTACGAGCAGTACTTC. Its translation: CASSKGQVYEQYF.